This record looks at one T cell receptor beta chain sequence and its context. The antigen remains undetermined. The time point was: blood 2 weeks post-SBRT. The treatment denotes: 15 Gy SBRT to primary tumor, nephrectomy 4 weeks later. After SBRT, blood was collected at 2 and 4 weeks, plus baseline. Libraries were prepared by immunoSEQ multiplex PCR; TCRdb keeps only in-frame clonotypes and omits some of them. The sample has around 130,000 clones; around four fifths are singletons. The data derive from a study of radiation and T cells in renal cell carcinoma. This CDR3 comprises 14 residues. The germline CDR1 and CDR2 sequences are MNHNY and SVGAGI (reference sequence). V lost 6 bases and J lost 0, with 9 bases in between. Study findings and constraints: Top tumor clonotypes rose in blood 2 weeks post-radiation, then contracted. Without pretreatment biopsies, baseline tumor clonotype presence was undetermined.

The chain employs TRBV6-6 and TRBJ1-3; D gene uncertain. The sample consisted of blood, taken from a patient whose treatment included radiotherapy and nephrectomy. This clonotype was obtained from a woman aged 60-75 years with renal cell carcinoma. CDR3 coding DNA: TGTGCCAGCAGCCAAGGAGCCTCTGGAAACACCATATATTTT. Protein sequence: CASSQGASGNTIYF.